Below, one T cell receptor beta chain is given with its context. The germline gives CDR1 MDHEN, CDR2 SYDVKM. V shed 5 bases and J shed 6 bases, with 13 bases lying between them. The CDR3 covers 13 residues. This entry belongs to a study of blood T cell repertoires in COVID-19. Some clones are missing from TCRdb's copy, which holds only in-frame ones; the method was immunoSEQ multiplex PCR. The sample shows some 220,000 clones, nearly 85% of them seen only once. This receptor was obtained from a human donor in a cohort sampled during active COVID-19. The rearrangement joins TRBV28 to TRBJ1-1, with TRBD1 as a possible D gene (6 bases). Sequenced sample: peripheral blood. This CDR3 reads CASSTTGFAEAFF. CDR3 DNA: TGTGCCAGCAGTACTACAGGGTTCGCTGAAGCTTTCTTT. Based on the CDR3 plus reference TRBV28 and TRBJ1-1, the full variable domain is DVKVTQSSRYLVKRTGEKVFLECVQDMDHENMFWYRQDPGLGLRLIYFSYDVKMKEKGDIPEGYSVSREKKERFSLILESASTNQTSMYLCASSTTGFAEAFFGQGTRLTVV.